Shown below are 9 T cell receptor beta chains from a single sample sequenced in a study of vaccination and CD4 T cells after COVID-19. These receptors have no identified antigens. Oncomine TCR Beta short-read sequencing was applied to DNA from cultured CD4+ T cells. TCRdb reprocessed the PCR reads with MiXCR, giving one entry per CDR3 protein. The sample contains roughly 16,000 distinct CDR3 sequences, around 44% of which appear only once. The treatment was: approximately 10-day PBMC culture with coronavirus spike peptide pools or control peptides (ViraFEST assay). Sequencing was done on a sample of CD4+ T cells from blood, cultured in vitro. Receptors originate from a human donor who had recovered from COVID-19.

The rearrangement uses TRBV4-1 and TRBJ2-7; D may be TRBD1 (6 bases). This CDR3 is built from 14 residues. CDR1 is MGHRA and CDR2 is YSYEKL in the germline V gene. The V and J ends lost 2 bases and 2 bases respectively, with 10 bases between them. CDR3 protein: CASSQSRQAYEQYF. The CDR3 nucleotides are TGCGCCAGCAGCCAATCGAGACAGGCCTACGAGCAGTACTTC.

The chain combines TRBV20-1 with TRBJ2-5; TRBD2 is a possible D gene (7 bases). Germline values: CDR1 DFQATT, CDR2 SNEGSKA (reference sequence). V gave up 6 bases and J gave up 4 bases, with 15 bases separating them. The length of the CDR3 is 13 residues. CDR3 DNA sequence: TGCAGTGCCGGGGGCCGGGAGGTAGAGACCCAGTACTTC. Translating it yields CSAGGREVETQYF.

Remarks on this clonotype: A junction boundary mismatches the germline segment, possibly from a read error. The V gene is TRBV10-1, the J gene TRBJ1-6; D ambiguous. CDR1 and CDR2 from the germline V gene are WNHNN and SYGVQD (reference sequence). There are 12 residues in the CDR3. DNA of the CDR3: TGCGCCAGCGGTGAGGGTAATTCACCCCTCCACTTT. It yields the protein CASGEGNSPLHF.

This clonotype has only a few counts. The rearrangement links TRBV20-1 to TRBJ2-5; D remains ambiguous. This CDR3 comprises 10 residues. V was trimmed by 6 bases and J by 5 bases, leaving 7 bases between them. CDR1 is DFQATT, CDR2 SNEGSKA, per germline (reference sequence). The CDR3: CSARRETQYF. Written as DNA, the CDR3 is TGCAGTGCCAGGCGCGAGACCCAGTACTTC.

The genes are TRBV7-3 and TRBJ1-5; D unresolved. Germline assignment: CDR1 SGHTA and CDR2 FQGTGA. The length of the CDR3 is 13 residues. The ends were cut back, 5 bases at V and 7 bases at J, with 12 bases in the middle. The CDR3 bases are TGTGCCAGCAGCCTGGCACACGGGCAGCCCCAGCATTTT. Residues: CASSLAHGQPQHF.

The chain links TRBV7-2 to TRBJ2-5; 8 bases map to TRBD1. The V and J ends lost 3 bases and 0 bases, in that order; junction bases with no gene match: 3. Germline CDR1 is SGHTA and CDR2 is FQGNSA. CDR3 length: 15 residues. CDR3 bases: TGTGCCAGCAGCTTCAACAGGGGGTACCAAGAGACCCAGTACTTC. Amino acids: CASSFNRGYQETQYF.

This rearrangement joins TRBV18 to TRBJ1-6, with a tentative D call TRBD1 (5 bases). The CDR3 spans 16 residues. Trimming cost V 4 bases and J 11 bases, with 21 bases left between them. CDR1 is KGHSH, CDR2 LQKENI, per germline. The CDR3: CASSRAGTGTGAPLHF. CDR3 DNA sequence: TGTGCCAGCTCACGGGCCGGGACCGGGACTGGGGCACCCCTCCACTTT.

In this sample, this clonotype turned up a few times. The rearrangement links TRBV6-4 to TRBJ2-6; no firm D call. CDR3 length: 14 amino acids. V shed 2 bases and J shed 0 bases, with 2 bases lying between them. CDR1 and CDR2 from the germline V gene are MRHNA and SNTAGT. DNA of the CDR3: TGTGCCAGCAGTGACAACTCTGGGGCCAACGTCCTGACTTTC. This gives the protein CASSDNSGANVLTF.

The sample holds a few counts of this clonotype. The chain couples TRBV7-2 to TRBJ2-6; D gene uncertain. V lost 1 base to trimming and J lost 0 bases, with 13 bases between them. The length of the CDR3 is 18 residues. The germline V gene encodes CDR1 SGHTA and CDR2 FQGNSA. CDR3 sequence reads: CASSLGVATISGANVLTF. For the CDR3, the DNA is TGTGCCAGCAGCTTAGGAGTGGCCACCATCTCTGGGGCCAACGTCCTGACTTTC.